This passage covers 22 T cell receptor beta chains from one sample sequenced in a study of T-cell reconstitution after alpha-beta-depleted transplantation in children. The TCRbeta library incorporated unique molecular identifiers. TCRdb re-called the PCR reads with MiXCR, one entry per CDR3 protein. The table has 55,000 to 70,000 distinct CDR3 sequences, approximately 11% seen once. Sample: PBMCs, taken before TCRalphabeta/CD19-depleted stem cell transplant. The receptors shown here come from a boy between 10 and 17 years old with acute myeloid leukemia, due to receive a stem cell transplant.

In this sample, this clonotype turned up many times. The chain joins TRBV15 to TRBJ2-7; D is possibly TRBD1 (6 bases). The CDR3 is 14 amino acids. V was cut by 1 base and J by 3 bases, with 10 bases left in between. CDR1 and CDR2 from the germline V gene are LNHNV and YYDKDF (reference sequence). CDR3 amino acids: CATSRAWDNYEQYV. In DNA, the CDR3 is TGTGCCACCAGCAGAGCGTGGGACAACTACGAGCAGTACGTC.

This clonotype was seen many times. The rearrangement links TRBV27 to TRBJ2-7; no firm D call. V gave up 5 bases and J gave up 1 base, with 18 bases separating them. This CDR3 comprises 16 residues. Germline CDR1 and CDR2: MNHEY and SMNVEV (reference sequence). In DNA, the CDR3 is TGTGCCAGCAGTCTAACCCCCCGGGCAGAGTCCTACGAGCAGTACTTC. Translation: CASSLTPRAESYEQYF.

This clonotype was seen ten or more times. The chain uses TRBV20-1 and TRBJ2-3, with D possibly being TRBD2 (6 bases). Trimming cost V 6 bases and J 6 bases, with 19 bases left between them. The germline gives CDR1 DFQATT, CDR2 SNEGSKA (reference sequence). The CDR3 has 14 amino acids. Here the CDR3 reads CSAERGGAADTQYF. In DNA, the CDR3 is TGCAGTGCCGAACGGGGCGGGGCGGCGGATACGCAGTATTTT.

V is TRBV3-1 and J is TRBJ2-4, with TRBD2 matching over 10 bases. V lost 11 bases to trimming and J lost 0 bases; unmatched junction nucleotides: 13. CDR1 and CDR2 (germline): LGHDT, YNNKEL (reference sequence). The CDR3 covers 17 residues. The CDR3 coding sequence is TGTGCCTTCCGACTAGCGGGCTTGAATTTAGCCAAAAACATTCAGTACTTC. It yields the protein CAFRLAGLNLAKNIQYF.

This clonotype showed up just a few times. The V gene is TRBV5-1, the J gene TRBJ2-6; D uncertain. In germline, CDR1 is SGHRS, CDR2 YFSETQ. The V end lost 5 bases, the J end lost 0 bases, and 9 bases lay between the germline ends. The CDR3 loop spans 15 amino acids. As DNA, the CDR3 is TGCGCCAGCAGAGCTGTAAGCTCTGGGGCCAACGTCCTGACTTTC. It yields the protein CASRAVSSGANVLTF.

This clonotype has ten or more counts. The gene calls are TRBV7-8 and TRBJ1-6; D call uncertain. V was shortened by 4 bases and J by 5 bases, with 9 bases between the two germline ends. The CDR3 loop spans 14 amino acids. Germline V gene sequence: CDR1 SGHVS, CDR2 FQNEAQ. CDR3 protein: CASSSLGNNSPLHF. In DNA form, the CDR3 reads TGTGCCAGCAGCTCCTTGGGGAATAATTCACCCCTCCACTTT.

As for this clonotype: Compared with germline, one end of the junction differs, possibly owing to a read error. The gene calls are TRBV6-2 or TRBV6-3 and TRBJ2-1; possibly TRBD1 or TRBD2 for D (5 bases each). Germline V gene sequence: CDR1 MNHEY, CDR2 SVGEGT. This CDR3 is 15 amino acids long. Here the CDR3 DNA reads TGTGCCAGCAGAGGGACCCCCCTGTCCTACGATGAGCAGTTCTTC. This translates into CASRGTPLSYDEQFF.

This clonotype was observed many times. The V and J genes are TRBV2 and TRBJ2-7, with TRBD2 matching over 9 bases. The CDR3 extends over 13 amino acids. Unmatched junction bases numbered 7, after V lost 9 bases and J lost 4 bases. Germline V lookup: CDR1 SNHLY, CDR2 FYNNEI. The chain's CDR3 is CASRASGIYEQYF. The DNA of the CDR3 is TGTGCCAGTCGGGCTAGCGGGATATACGAGCAGTACTTC.

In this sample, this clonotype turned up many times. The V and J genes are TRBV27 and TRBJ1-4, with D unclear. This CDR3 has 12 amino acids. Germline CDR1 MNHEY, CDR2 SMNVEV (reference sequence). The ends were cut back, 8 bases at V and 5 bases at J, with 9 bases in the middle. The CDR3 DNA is TGTGCCAGCTCCGGACGGAATGAAAAACTGTTTTTT. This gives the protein CASSGRNEKLFF. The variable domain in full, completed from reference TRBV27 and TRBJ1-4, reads EAQVTQNPRYLITVTGKKLTVTCSQNMNHEYMSWYRQDPGLGLRQIYYSMNVEVTDKGDVPEGYKVSRKEKRNFPLILESPSPNQTSLYFCASSGRNEKLFFGSGTQLSVL.

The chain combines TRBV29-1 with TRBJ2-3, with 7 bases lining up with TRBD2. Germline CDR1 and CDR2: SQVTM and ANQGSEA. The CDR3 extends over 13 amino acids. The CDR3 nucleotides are TGCAGTTTAGAGGGAGGGAGCACAGATACGCAGTATTTT. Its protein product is CSLEGGSTDTQYF.

CDR3 region: CASSYRRTAGDTIYF. The CDR3 DNA sequence: TGCGCCAGCAGCTACCGCAGGACAGCCGGGGACACCATATATTTT. The chain has TRBV4-1 and TRBJ1-3, with D possibly matching TRBD1 (6 bases). This CDR3 region has 15 residues. Trimming took 5 bases from V and 8 from J, leaving 19 bases between them. The germline V gene encodes CDR1 MGHRA and CDR2 YSYEKL.

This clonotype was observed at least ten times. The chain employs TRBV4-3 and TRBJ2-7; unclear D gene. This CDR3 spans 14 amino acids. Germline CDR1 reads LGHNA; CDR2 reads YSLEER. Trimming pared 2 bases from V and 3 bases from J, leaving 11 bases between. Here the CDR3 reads CASSQSAFDYEQYF. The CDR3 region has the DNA TGCGCCAGCAGCCAATCGGCATTTGACTACGAGCAGTACTTC.

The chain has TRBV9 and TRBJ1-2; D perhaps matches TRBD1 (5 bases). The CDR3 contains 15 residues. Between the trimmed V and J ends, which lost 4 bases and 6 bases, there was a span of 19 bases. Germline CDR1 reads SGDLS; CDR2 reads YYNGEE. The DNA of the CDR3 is TGTGCCAGCAGCCCCAGGGATGCAACGGTCCATGGCTACACCTTC. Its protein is CASSPRDATVHGYTF. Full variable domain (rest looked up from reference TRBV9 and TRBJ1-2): DSGVTQTPKHLITATGQRVTLRCSPRSGDLSVYWYQQSLDQGLQFLIQYYNGEERAKGNILERFSAQQFPDLHSELNLSSLELGDSALYFCASSPRDATVHGYTFGSGTRLTVV.

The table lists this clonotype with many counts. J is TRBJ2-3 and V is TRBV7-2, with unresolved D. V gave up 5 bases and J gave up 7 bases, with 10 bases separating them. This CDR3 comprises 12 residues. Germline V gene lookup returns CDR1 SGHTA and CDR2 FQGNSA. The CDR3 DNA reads TGTGCCAGCAGCCCCGAACTCAATACGCAGTATTTT. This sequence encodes CASSPELNTQYF.

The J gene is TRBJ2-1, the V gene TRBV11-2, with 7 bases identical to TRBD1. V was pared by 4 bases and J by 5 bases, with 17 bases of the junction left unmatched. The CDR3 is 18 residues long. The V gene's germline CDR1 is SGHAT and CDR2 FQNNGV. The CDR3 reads CASSSRQGSRLLDNEQFF. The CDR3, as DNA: TGTGCCAGCAGCTCCAGACAGGGCTCCAGGCTTTTGGACAATGAGCAGTTCTTC.

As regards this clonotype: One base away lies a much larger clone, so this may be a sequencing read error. CDR3 sequence reads: CASSLGAGAYADTQYF. CDR3 sequence (DNA): TGCGCCAGCAGCTTGGGAGCGGGGGCTTACGCAGATACGCAGTATTTT. The chain combines TRBV5-1 with TRBJ2-3; 8 positions agree with TRBD2. The CDR3 contains 16 residues. Trimming removed 0 bases from V and 4 bases from J; junction bases left unmatched: 7. Germline-derived CDR1 and CDR2 are SGHRS and YFSETQ. Full variable domain (remainder filled in from reference TRBV5-1 and TRBJ2-3): KAGVTQTPRYLIKTRGQQVTLSCSPISGHRSVSWYQQTPGQGLQFLFEYFSETQRNKGNFPGRFSGRQFSNSRSEMNVSTLELGDSALYLCASSLGAGAYADTQYFGPGTRLTVL.

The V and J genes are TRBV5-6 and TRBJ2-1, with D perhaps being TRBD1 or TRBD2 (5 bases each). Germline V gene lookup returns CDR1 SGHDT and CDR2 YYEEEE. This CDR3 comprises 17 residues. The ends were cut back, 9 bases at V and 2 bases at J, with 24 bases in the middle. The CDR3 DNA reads TGTGCCATGAGCCCCGCGGGTCCTCCGGGGCCCTACAATGAGCAGTTCTTC. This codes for CAMSPAGPPGPYNEQFF.

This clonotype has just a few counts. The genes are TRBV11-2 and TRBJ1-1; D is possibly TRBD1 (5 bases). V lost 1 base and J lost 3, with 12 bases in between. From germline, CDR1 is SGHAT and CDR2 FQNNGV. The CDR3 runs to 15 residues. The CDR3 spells CASSLGGGIYTEAFF. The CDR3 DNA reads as TGTGCCAGCAGCTTAGGTGGGGGAATCTACACTGAAGCTTTCTTT.

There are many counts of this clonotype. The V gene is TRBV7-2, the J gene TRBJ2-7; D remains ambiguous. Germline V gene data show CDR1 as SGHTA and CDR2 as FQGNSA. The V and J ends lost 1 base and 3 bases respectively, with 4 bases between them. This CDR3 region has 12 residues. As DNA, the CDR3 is TGTGCCAGCAGCTTAGGGTTCTACGAGCAGTACTTC. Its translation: CASSLGFYEQYF.

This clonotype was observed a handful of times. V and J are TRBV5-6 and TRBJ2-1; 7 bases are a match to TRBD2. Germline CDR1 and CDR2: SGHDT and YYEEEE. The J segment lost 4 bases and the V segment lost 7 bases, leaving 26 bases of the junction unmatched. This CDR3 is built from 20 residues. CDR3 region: CASGSGLLADTITGYNEQFF. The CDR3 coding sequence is TGTGCCAGCGGCTCCGGTCTCCTAGCGGATACGATTACGGGGTACAATGAGCAGTTCTTC.

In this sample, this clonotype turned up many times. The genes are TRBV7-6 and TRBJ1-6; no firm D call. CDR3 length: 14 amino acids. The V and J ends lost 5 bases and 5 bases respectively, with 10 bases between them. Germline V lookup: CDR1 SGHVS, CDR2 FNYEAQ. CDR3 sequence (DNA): TGTGCCAGCAGCCCTACAGCGGATAATTCACCCCTCCACTTT. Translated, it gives CASSPTADNSPLHF.

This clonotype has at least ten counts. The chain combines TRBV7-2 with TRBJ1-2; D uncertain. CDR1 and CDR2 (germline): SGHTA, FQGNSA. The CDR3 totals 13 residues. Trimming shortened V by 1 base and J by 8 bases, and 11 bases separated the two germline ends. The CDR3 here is CASSLGPGEGYTF. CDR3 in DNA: TGTGCCAGCAGCTTAGGTCCGGGAGAAGGCTACACCTTC.